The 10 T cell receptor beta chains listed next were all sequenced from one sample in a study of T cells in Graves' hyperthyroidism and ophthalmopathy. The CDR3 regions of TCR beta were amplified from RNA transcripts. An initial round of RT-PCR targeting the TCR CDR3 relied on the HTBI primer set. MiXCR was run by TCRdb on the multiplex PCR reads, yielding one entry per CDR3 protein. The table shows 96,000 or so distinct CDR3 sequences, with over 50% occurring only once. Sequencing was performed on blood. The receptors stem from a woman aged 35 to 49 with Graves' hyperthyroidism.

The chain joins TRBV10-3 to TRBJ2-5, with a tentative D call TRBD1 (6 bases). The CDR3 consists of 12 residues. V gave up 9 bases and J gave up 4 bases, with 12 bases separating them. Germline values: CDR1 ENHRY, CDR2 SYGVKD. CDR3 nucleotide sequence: TGTGCCATTCAAACAGGGTCAGAGACCCAGTACTTC. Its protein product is CAIQTGSETQYF.

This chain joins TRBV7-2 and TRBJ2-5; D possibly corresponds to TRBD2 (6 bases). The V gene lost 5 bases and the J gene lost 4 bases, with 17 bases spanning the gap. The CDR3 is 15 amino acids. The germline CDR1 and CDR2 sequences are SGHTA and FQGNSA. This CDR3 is CASSIQGTGGETQYF. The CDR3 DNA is TGTGCCAGCAGCATACAAGGGACTGGGGGAGAGACCCAGTACTTC.

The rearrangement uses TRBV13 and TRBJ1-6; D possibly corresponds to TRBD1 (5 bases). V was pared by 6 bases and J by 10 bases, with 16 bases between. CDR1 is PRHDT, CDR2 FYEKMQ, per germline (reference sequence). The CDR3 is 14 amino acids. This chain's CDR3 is CASSYGGRGSPLHF. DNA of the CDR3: TGTGCCAGCAGTTACGGGGGACGCGGCTCACCCCTCCACTTT.

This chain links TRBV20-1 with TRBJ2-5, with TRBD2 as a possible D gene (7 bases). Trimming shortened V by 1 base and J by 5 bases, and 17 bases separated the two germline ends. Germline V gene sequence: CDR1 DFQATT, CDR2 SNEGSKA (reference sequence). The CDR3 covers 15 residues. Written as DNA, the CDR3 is TGCAGTGCTAGAGCGGGGGCGGGAGTCAGGGAGACCCAGTACTTC. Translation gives CSARAGAGVRETQYF.

This chain's CDR3 is CASSASRQGGYEQYF. CDR3 sequence (DNA): TGTGCCAGCAGTGCCTCCAGACAGGGAGGCTACGAGCAGTACTTC. The rearrangement joins TRBV25-1 to TRBJ2-7, with a weak D call TRBD1 (7 bases). This CDR3 has 15 residues. Germline lookup yields CDR1 MGHDK and CDR2 SYGVNS. The ends were cut back, 4 bases at V and 3 bases at J, with 16 bases in the middle.

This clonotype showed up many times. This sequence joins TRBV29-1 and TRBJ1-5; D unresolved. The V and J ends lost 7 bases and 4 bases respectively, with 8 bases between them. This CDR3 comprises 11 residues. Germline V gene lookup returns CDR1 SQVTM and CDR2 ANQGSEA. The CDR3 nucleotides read TGCAGCGCTAGGGTTAATCAGCCCCAGCATTTT. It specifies CSARVNQPQHF. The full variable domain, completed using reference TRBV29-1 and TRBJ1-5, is SAVISQKPSRDICQRGTSLTIQCQVDSQVTMMFWYRQQPGQSLTLIATANQGSEATYESGFVIDKFPISRPNLTFSTLTVSNMSPEDSSIYLCSARVNQPQHFGDGTRLSIL.

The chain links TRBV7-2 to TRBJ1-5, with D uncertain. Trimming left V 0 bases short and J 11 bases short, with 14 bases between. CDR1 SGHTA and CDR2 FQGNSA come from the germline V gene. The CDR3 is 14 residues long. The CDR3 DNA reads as TGTGCCAGCAGCTTAGCACCGAACCAAGAGACCCAGCATTTT. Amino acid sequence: CASSLAPNQETQHF.

In DNA, the CDR3 is TGTGCCAGCAGCTTAGTATGGGCGCACGGGAACACTGGCTACACCTTC. This translates into CASSLVWAHGNTGYTF. The V call is TRBV7-8, the J call TRBJ1-2; no reliable D call. The germline V gene has CDR1 SGHVS and CDR2 FQNEAQ. V was shortened by 1 base and J by 7 bases, with 19 bases between the two germline ends. CDR3 length: 16 amino acids.

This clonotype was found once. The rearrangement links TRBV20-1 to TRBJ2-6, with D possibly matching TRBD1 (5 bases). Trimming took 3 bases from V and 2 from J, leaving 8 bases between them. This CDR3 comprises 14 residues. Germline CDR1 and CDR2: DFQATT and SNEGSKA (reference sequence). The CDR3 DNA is TGCAGTGCTAGTCCAGGGCCTGGGGCCAACGTCCTGACTTTC. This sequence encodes CSASPGPGANVLTF.

CDR3 region: CSVDRGRDCGYTF. As DNA, the CDR3 is TGCAGCGTTGATCGGGGGAGAGACTGTGGTTACACCTTC. This sequence joins TRBV29-1 and TRBJ1-2, with D tentatively TRBD1 (5 bases). Germline V lookup: CDR1 SQVTM, CDR2 ANQGSEA. CDR3 length: 13 amino acids. The V end was cut by 3 bases, the J end by 11 bases, with 19 bases between. The full variable domain, in which reference TRBV29-1 and TRBJ1-2 provide the parts outside the CDR3, is SAVISQKPSRDICQRGTSLTIQCQVDSQVTMMFWYRQQPGQSLTLIATANQGSEATYESGFVIDKFPISRPNLTFSTLTVSNMSPEDSSIYLCSVDRGRDCGYTFGSGTRLTVV.